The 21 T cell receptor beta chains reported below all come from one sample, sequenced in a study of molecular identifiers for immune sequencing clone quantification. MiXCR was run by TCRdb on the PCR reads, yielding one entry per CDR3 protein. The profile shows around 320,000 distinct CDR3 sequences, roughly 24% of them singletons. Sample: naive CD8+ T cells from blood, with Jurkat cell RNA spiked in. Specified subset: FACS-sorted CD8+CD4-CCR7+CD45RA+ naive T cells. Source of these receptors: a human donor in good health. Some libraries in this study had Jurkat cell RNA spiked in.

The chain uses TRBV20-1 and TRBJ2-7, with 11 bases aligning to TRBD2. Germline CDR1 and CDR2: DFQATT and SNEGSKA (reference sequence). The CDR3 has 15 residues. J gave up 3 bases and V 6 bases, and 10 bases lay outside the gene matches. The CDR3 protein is CSAWTGTSGNYEQYF. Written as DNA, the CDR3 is TGCAGTGCCTGGACCGGGACTAGCGGAAACTACGAGCAGTACTTC.

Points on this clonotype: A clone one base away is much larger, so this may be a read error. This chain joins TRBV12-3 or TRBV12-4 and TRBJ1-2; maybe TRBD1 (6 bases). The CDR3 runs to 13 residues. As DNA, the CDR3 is TGTGCCAGCAGCAACAGGGATTTCCCTGGCTACCCCTTC. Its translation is CASSNRDFPGYPF.

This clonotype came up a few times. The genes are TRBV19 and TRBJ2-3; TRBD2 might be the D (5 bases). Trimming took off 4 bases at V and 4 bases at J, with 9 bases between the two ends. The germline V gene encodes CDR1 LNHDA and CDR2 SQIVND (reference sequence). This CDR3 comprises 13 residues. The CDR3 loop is CASSNGNADTQYF. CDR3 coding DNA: TGTGCCAGTAGTAACGGGAATGCAGATACGCAGTATTTT.

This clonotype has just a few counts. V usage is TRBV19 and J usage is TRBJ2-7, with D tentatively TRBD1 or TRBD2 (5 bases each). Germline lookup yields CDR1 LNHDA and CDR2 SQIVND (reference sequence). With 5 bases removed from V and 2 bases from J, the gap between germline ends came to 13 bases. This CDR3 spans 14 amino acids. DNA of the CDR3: TGTGCCAGTAGTCTTCCGGGACGGACCTACGAGCAGTACTTC. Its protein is CASSLPGRTYEQYF.

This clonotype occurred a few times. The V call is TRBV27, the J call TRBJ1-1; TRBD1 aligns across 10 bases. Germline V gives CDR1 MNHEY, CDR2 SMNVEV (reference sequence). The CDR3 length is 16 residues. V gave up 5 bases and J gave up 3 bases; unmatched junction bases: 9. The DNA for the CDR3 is TGTGCCAGCAGTCCCCGGACAGGGGGTGTCGACACTGAAGCTTTCTTT. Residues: CASSPRTGGVDTEAFF.

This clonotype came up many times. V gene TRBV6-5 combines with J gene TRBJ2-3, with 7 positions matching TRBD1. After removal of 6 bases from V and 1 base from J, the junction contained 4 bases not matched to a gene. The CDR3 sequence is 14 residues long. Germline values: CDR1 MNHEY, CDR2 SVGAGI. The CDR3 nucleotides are TGTGCCAGCAGCCGAGGACAGGGCACAGATACGCAGTATTTT. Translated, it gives CASSRGQGTDTQYF.

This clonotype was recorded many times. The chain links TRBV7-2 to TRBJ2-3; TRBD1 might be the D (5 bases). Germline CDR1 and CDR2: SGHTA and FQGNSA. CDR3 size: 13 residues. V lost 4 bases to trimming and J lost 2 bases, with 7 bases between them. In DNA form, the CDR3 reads TGTGCCAGCAGCTCACAGGTCACAGATACGCAGTATTTT. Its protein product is CASSSQVTDTQYF.

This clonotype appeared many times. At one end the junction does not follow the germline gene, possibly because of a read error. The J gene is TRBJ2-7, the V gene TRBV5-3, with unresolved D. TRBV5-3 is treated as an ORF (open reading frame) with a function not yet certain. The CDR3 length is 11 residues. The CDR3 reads CASSFSDEQYF. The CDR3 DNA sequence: TGTGCCAGCAGCTTCTCCGACGAGCAGTACTTC.

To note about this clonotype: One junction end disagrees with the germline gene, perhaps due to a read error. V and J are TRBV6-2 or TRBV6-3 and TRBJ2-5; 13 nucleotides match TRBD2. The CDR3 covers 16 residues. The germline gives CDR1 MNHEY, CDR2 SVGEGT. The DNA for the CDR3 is TGTTCCAGCAGTTTGGGACTAGCGGGAATATCAAAGACCCAGTACTTC. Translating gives CSSSLGLAGISKTQYF.

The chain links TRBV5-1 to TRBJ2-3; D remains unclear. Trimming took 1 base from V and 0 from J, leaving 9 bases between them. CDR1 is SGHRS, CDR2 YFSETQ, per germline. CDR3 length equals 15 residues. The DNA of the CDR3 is TGCGCCAGCAGCTTGCAGCCGGAGAGCACAGATACGCAGTATTTT. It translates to CASSLQPESTDTQYF.

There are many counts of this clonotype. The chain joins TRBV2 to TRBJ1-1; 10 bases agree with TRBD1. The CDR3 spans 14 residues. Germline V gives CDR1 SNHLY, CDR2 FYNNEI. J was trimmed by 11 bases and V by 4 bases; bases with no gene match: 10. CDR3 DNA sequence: TGTGCCAGCAGTGGGAAGGGACAGGGGATTATGGCTTTCTTT. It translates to CASSGKGQGIMAFF.

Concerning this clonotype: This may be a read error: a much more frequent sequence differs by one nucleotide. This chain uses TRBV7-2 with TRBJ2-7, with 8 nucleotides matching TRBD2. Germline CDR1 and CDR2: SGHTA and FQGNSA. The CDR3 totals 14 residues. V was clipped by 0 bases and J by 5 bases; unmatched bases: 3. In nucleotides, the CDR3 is TGTGCCAGCAGCTTAGCCGCTAGCGGGCACGAGCAGTACTTC. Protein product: CASSLAASGHEQYF.

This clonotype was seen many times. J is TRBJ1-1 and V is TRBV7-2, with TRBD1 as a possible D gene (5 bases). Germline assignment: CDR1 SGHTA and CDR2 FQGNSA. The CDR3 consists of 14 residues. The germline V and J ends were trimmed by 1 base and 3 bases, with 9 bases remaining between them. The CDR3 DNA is TGTGCCAGCAGCTTAGGGGGGAGTTACACTGAAGCTTTCTTT. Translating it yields CASSLGGSYTEAFF.

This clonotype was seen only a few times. Here the CDR3 DNA reads TGTGCCTGGAGCCCGCAGAACACTGAAGCTTTCTTT. It yields the protein CAWSPQNTEAFF. This chain uses TRBV30 with TRBJ1-1; D gene uncertain. Germline V CDR1 and CDR2: GTSNPN, SVGIG (reference sequence). This CDR3 has 12 residues. The V end was cut by 3 bases, the J end by 1 base, with 6 bases between.

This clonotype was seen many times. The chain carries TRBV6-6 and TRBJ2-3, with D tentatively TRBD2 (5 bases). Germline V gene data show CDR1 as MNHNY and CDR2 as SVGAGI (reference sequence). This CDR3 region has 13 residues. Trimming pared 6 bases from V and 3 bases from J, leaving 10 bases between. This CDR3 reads CASSLRGTDTQYF. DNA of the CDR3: TGTGCCAGCAGCCTACGCGGGACAGATACGCAGTATTTT.

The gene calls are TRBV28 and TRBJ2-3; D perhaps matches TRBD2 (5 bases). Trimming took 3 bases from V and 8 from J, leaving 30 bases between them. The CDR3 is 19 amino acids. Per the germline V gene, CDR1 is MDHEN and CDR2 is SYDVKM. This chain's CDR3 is CASSFRPSPTADVGGTQYF. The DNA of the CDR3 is TGTGCCAGCAGTTTTAGGCCCTCCCCCACAGCGGATGTTGGAGGTACGCAGTATTTT. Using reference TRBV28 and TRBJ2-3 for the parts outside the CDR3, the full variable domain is DVKVTQSSRYLVKRTGEKVFLECVQDMDHENMFWYRQDPGLGLRLIYFSYDVKMKEKGDIPEGYSVSREKKERFSLILESASTNQTSMYLCASSFRPSPTADVGGTQYFGPGTRLTVL.

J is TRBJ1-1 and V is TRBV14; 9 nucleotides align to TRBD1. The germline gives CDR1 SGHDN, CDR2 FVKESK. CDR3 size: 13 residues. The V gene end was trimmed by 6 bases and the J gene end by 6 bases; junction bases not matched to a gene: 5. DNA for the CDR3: TGTGCCAGCAGTGAACAGGGGGCTGCTGAAGCTTTCTTT. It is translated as CASSEQGAAEAFF. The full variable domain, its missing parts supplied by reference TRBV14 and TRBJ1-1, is EAGVTQFPSHSVIEKGQTVTLRCDPISGHDNLYWYRRVMGKEIKFLLHFVKESKQDESGMPNNRFLAERTGGTYSTLKVQPAELEDSGVYFCASSEQGAAEAFFGQGTRLTVV.

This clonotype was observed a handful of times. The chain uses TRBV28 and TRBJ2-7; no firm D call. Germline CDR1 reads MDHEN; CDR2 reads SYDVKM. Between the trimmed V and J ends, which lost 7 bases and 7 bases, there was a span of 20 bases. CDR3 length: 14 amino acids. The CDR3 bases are TGTGCCAGCATCCTTCCTCTGTTACTAACGGAGCAGTACTTC. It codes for CASILPLLLTEQYF.

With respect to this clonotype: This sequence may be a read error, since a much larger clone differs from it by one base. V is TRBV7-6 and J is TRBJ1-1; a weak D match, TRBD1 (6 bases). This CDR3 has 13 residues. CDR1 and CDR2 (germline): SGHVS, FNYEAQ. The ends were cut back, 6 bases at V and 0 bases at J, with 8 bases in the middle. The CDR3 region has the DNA TGTGCCAGCAGTGGGGGCTTGAACACTGAAGCTTTCTTT. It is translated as CASSGGLNTEAFF.

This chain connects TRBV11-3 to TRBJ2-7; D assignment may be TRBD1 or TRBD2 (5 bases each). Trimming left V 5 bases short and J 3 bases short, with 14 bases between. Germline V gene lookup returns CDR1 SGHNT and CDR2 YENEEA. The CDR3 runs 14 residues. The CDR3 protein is CASSPRDVNYEQYF. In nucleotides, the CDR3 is TGTGCCAGCAGCCCCCGGGACGTGAACTACGAGCAGTACTTC.

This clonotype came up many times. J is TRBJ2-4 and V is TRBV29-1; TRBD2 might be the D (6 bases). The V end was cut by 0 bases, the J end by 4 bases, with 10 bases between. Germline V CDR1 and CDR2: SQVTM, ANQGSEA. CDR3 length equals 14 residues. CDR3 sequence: CSVEEVAGKNIQYF. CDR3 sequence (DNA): TGCAGCGTTGAAGAGGTCGCGGGGAAAAACATTCAGTACTTC. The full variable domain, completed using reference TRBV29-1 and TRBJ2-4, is SAVISQKPSRDICQRGTSLTIQCQVDSQVTMMFWYRQQPGQSLTLIATANQGSEATYESGFVIDKFPISRPNLTFSTLTVSNMSPEDSSIYLCSVEEVAGKNIQYFGAGTRLSVL.